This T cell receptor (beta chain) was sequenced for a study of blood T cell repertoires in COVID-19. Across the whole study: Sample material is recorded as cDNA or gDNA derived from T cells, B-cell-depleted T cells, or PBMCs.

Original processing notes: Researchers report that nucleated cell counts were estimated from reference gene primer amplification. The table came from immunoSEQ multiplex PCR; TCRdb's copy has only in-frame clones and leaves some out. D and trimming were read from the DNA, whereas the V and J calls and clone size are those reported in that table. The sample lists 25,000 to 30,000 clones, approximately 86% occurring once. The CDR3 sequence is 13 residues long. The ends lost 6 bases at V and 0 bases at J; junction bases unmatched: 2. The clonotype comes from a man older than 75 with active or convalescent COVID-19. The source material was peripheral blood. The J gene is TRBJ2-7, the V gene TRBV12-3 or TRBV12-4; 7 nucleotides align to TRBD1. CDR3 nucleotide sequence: TGTGCCAGCAGACAGGGGAGCTCCTACGAGCAGTACTTC. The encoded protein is CASRQGSSYEQYF.